This T cell receptor beta chain stems from a study of blood T cells in healthy people across ages. Trimming removed 8 bases from V and 4 bases from J, with 12 bases in between. This CDR3 region has 14 residues. CDR1 LNHNV and CDR2 YYDKDF come from the germline V gene (reference sequence). A sample-barcoded 5' primer and a J-beta primer mix were used in a second PCR of about 7 to 11 cycles. The template-switch adaptor was a 5' adaptor with 12 random nucleotides. It tagged each cDNA molecule. From the 5' RACE reads, TCRdb called clonotypes with MiXCR, one entry per CDR3 protein. The sample shows around 1,900,000 distinct CDR3 sequences, about 39% of them seen only once.

The sample was blood. This clonotype was obtained from a human donor in good health. The chain couples TRBV15 to TRBJ2-6; D is unresolved. CDR3 region: CATSVSRGANVLTF. The CDR3 DNA is TGTGCCACCTCAGTCTCGAGGGGGGCCAACGTCCTGACTTTC.